The sequence of this T cell receptor beta chain was determined in a study of blood T cell repertoires in COVID-19. Looking at the study overall: The analysed material was cDNA or gDNA that came from T cells, B-cell-depleted T cells, or PBMCs.

The study recruited people aged about 18 to 90 years across around 24 US areas. This clone was counted once. Assay: immunoSEQ multiplex PCR; the TCRdb copy retains only in-frame clones and omits some. The sample yields about 220,000 clones, 88% seen once. This CDR3 has 14 residues. The V and J ends lost 5 bases and 3 bases, in that order; junction bases with no gene match: 2. From germline, CDR1 is SEHNR and CDR2 FQNEAQ (reference sequence). Sequenced input: PBMCs or T cells enriched from blood (not recorded which). This clonotype was sampled from a woman younger than 45 who had recovered from COVID-19. This chain connects TRBV7-9 to TRBJ2-3; TRBD2 agrees at 10 bases. CDR3 DNA sequence: TGTGCCAGCAGCCTTAGCGGGGGGACAGATACGCAGTATTTT. It specifies CASSLSGGTDTQYF.